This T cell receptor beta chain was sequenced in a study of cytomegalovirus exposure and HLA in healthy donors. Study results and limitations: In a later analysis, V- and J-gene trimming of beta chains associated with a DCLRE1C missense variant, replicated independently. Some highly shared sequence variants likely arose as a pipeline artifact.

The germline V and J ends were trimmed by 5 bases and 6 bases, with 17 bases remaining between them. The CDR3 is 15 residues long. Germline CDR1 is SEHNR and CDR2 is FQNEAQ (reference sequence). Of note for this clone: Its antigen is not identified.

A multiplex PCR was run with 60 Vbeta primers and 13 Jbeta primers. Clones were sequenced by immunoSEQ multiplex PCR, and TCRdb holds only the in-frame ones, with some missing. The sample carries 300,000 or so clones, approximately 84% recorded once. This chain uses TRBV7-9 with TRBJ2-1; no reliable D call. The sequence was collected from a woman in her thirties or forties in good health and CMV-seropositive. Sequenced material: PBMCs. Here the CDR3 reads CASSADDLDSNEQFF. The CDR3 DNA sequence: TGTGCCAGCAGCGCCGACGACTTGGATAGCAATGAGCAGTTCTTC.